This T cell receptor beta chain was sequenced during a study of radiation and T cells in renal cell carcinoma. Method: immunoSEQ multiplex PCR; TCRdb's copy keeps in-frame clones and lacks some. The profile shows more than 4,500 clones, 50% to 60% of them singletons. Treatment specified: 15 Gy SBRT to primary tumor, nephrectomy 4 weeks later. Trimming removed 3 bases from V and 0 bases from J, with 17 bases in between. The length of the CDR3 is 17 residues. Looked up from germline, CDR1 is LNHDA and CDR2 is SQIVND (reference sequence). This chain connects TRBV19 to TRBJ1-2; weak D call: TRBD1 (6 bases). Sequences were derived from tumor tissue, sampled from a patient whose treatment included radiotherapy and nephrectomy. This TCR came from a man in his fifties or sixties with renal cell carcinoma. The CDR3 is CASSMPRGGRTNYGYTF. CDR3 DNA: TGTGCCAGTAGTATGCCACGAGGGGGGAGGACTAACTATGGCTACACCTTC.